Listed here are 2 T cell receptor beta chains from one sample, sequenced in a study of response to subunit inactivated influenza vaccine (dated by TCRdb to 2016 to 2019). To prepare the library, RT-PCR was applied. The listed sequencing device is Illumina HiSeq 2500. TCRdb reprocessing: public reads trimmed at Q25 with fastp, clones called with MiXCR, in-frame beta chains kept. Rows merge per CDR3 protein into single entries with the most common DNA and genes. This sample is represented by fewer than 550,000 distinct CDR3 sequences; around 25% of them were singletons. Jointly, the top ten make up 1.9% of the sample. Source: CD4+ T cells sorted from PBMCs, taken roughly 5 days after vaccination. The receptor set was obtained from a man in his fifties who received an inactivated influenza vaccine. Donor details come from another sample of the same person, matched by shared clones.

The V call is TRBV20-1, the J call TRBJ1-2; no reliable D call. V lost 6 bases, J lost 2 bases, and 10 bases lay in between. The CDR3 extends over 12 amino acids. Germline CDR1 reads DFQATT; CDR2 reads SNEGSKA (reference sequence). The CDR3 spells CSARPQNYGYTF. DNA for the CDR3: TGCAGTGCAAGGCCACAGAACTATGGCTACACCTTC.

The chain couples TRBV7-8 to TRBJ2-7, with 9 bases matching TRBD2. The CDR3 runs to 15 residues. Germline assignment: CDR1 SGHVS and CDR2 FQNEAQ. Trimming took 5 bases from V and 5 from J; bases not matched to a gene: 10. In DNA form, the CDR3 reads TGTGCCAGCAGCCCCTCCGGGACTAGCAGCCACGAGCAGTACTTC. It codes for CASSPSGTSSHEQYF.